Listed below are T cell receptor beta chains from one sample, sequenced in a study of long-term antiretroviral therapy in people with HIV. The method was immunoSEQ multiplex PCR; TCRdb's version includes in-frame clones alone and lacks a portion of them. The repertoire has 30,000 or so clones, 65% to 80% of them found once; the top ten carry nearly 3.5%. Sequencing used unsorted PBMCs, obtained 3 years after starting antiretroviral therapy. The receptors here all came from a middle-aged man with HIV. CDR3s include the opening cysteine and the closing phenylalanine or tryptophan. Fields, in order: J gene, clone size, D gene, V gene, CDR3 protein, CDR3 DNA. A D gene is named only where the DNA matches it firmly. A row's size may be missing; if present it is once, few, many or a size class.

>TRBJ2-5|-|-|TRBV4-1
CASSQDNVVQETQYF
TGCGCCAGCAGCCAAGATAACGTGGTTCAAGAGACCCAGTACTTC
>TRBJ2-2|once|TRBD1|TRBV10-3
CATRGDRGMANTGELFF
TGTGCCACCAGGGGGGACAGGGGGATGGCGAACACCGGGGAGCTGTTTTTT
>TRBJ1-2|-|-|TRBV19
CAARREDYGYTF
TGTGCCGCGAGGAGGGAGGATTATGGCTACACCTTC
>TRBJ2-3|-|TRBD2|TRBV28
CASSSSGKFTQYF
TGTGCCAGCAGTTCTAGCGGGAAATTTACGCAGTATTTT
>TRBJ1-1|-|-|TRBV18
CASSPPSGRATEAFF
TGTGCCAGCTCACCACCGTCGGGCAGGGCCACTGAAGCTTTCTTT
>TRBJ1-1|once|-|TRBV10-2
CASSESMYGFAFF
TGCGCCAGCAGTGAGTCGATGTACGGGTTTGCTTTCTTT
>TRBJ2-7|-|TRBD2|TRBV18
CASSPGLAEFYEQYF
TGTGCCAGCTCACCTGGACTAGCGGAGTTCTACGAGCAGTACTTC
>TRBJ2-3|-|-|TRBV6-1
CASRDTAIDTQYF
TGTGCCAGCAGGGACACTGCTATCGATACGCAGTATTTT
>TRBJ2-3|-|-|TRBV7-9
CASSLAVVASTDTQYF
TGTGCCAGCAGCTTAGCTGTCGTAGCGTCCACAGATACGCAGTATTTT
>TRBJ1-5|-|-|TRBV7-2
CASSSQGPYSNQPQHF
TGTGCCAGCAGCTCCCAGGGACCCTATAGCAATCAGCCCCAGCATTTT
>TRBJ2-2|-|TRBD2|TRBV14
CASSPGLAGENTGELFF
TGTGCCAGCAGCCCGGGACTAGCGGGGGAGAACACCGGGGAGCTGTTTTTT
>TRBJ2-3|-|TRBD2|TRBV2
CASRSGSLSTDTQYF
TGTGCCAGCCGTAGCGGGAGCCTCAGCACAGATACGCAGTATTTT
>TRBJ2-5|-|TRBD1|TRBV6-6
CASNRGPGETQYF
TGTGCCAGCAACAGGGGGCCAGGAGAGACCCAGTACTTC
>TRBJ1-2|few|TRBD1|TRBV7-2
CASSPGGDRVDGYTF
TGTGCCAGCAGCCCAGGGGGGGACAGGGTAGATGGCTACACCTTC
>TRBJ2-3|-|-|TRBV7-2
CASSLVGPPGARGDTQYF
TGTGCCAGCAGCTTAGTGGGCCCCCCGGGGGCTCGGGGAGATACGCAGTATTTT
>TRBJ2-7|-|-|TRBV11-3
CASSPGGGRSYEQYF
TGTGCCAGCAGCCCCGGAGGGGGACGCTCCTACGAGCAGTACTTC
>TRBJ2-5|-|-|TRBV2
CASRGSGQETQYF
TGTGCCAGCAGGGGGTCCGGCCAAGAGACCCAGTACTTC
>TRBJ1-4|-|-|TRBV25-1
CASSEHRPTNEKLFF
TGTGCCAGCAGTGAGCACAGGCCAACTAATGAAAAACTGTTTTTT
>TRBJ1-4|-|TRBD1|TRBV10-2
CASGQGAYNEKLFF
TGCGCCAGCGGACAGGGGGCGTATAATGAAAAACTGTTTTTT
>TRBJ2-7|-|-|TRBV25-1
CASTGVSAFEQYF
TGTGCCAGTACGGGAGTCTCAGCGTTCGAGCAGTACTTC
>TRBJ2-1|-|-|TRBV28
CASSFGSPNEQFF
TGTGCCAGCAGTTTTGGCAGCCCCAATGAGCAGTTCTTC
>TRBJ2-5|-|TRBD1|TRBV7-9
CASSLGRVGTGTLETQYF
TGTGCCAGCAGCTTAGGTCGTGTCGGGACAGGGACTTTGGAGACCCAGTACTTC
>TRBJ2-5|-|-|TRBV5-4
CASSATSREETQYF
TGTGCCAGCAGCGCGACCTCCAGAGAAGAGACCCAGTACTTC